This T cell receptor beta chain was sequenced during a study of vaccination and CD4 T cells after COVID-19. Study in general: Convalescent patients gave post-COVID blood a median about 100 days post-diagnosis, range 35 to 161. Stimuli were overlapping spike peptide pools of SARS-CoV-2 and three common cold coronaviruses (HCoV-NL63, HCoV-OC43, HCoV-229E).

Regarding time point: late sampling 161 to 241 days after vaccination in three convalescent patients. This sample's treatment: roughly ten-day PBMC culture with coronavirus spike peptide pools or control peptides (ViraFEST assay). CDR1 is GTSNPN, CDR2 SVGIG, per germline (reference sequence). This CDR3 contains 15 residues. V was pared by 2 bases and J by 5 bases, with 16 bases between. The Oncomine TCR Beta short-read assay was applied to DNA of cultured CD4+ T cells. Each CDR3 protein is one row after TCRdb ran MiXCR on the PCR reads. The data hold approximately 17,000 distinct CDR3 sequences, with about 50% observed a single time. This clonotype is classed as medium-sized. Antigen: not known.

The chain is built from TRBV30 and TRBJ1-5; D perhaps matches TRBD1 (6 bases). The TCR comes from a human donor who had recovered from COVID-19. The specimen comprised CD4+ T cells from blood, cultured in vitro, sampled about 7 months after SARS-CoV-2 vaccination. CDR3 coding DNA: TGTGCCTGGAGTCCCCGGGGGGGCCCGGATCAGCCCCAGCATTTT. As protein: CAWSPRGGPDQPQHF.